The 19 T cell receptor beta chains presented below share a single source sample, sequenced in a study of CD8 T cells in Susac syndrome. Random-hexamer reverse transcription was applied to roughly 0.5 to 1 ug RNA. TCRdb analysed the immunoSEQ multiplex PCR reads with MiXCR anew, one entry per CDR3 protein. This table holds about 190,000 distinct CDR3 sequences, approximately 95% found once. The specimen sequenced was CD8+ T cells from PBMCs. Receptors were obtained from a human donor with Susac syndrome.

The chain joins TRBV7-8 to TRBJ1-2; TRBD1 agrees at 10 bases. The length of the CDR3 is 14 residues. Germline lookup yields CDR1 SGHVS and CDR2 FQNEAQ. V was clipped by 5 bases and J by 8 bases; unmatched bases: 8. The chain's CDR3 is CASSPTGGEGGYTF. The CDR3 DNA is TGTGCCAGCAGCCCGACAGGGGGCGAGGGCGGCTACACCTTC.

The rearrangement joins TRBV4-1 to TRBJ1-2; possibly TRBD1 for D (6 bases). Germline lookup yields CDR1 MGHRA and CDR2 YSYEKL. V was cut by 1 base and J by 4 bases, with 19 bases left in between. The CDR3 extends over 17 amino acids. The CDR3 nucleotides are TGCGCCAGCAGCCAAGCGGCAGGGGCAAGACAACTCTATGGCTACACCTTC. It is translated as CASSQAAGARQLYGYTF.

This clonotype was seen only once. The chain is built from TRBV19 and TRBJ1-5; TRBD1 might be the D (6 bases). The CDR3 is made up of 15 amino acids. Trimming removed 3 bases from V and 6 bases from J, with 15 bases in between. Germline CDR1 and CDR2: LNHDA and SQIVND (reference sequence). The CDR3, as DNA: TGTGCCAGTAGTATTTGGGGGGCTTCGGGTCAGCCCCAGCATTTT. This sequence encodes CASSIWGASGQPQHF.

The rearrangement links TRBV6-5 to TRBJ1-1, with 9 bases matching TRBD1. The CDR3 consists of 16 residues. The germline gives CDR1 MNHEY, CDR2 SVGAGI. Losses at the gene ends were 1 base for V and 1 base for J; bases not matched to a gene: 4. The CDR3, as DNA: TGTGCCAGCAGTTACTTCCCGGGACAGGGGAACACTGAAGCTTTCTTT. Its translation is CASSYFPGQGNTEAFF.

The CDR3 bases are TGTGCCAGCAGTGCCCCTAGCAATCAGCCCCAGCATTTT. It encodes CASSAPSNQPQHF. The chain recombines TRBV2 with TRBJ1-5; no clear D gene. CDR3 length equals 13 residues. V lost 4 bases and J 0 bases, leaving 4 bases between the germline ends. CDR1 is SNHLY, CDR2 FYNNEI, per germline. The full variable domain, with the rest looked up from reference TRBV2 and TRBJ1-5, is EPEVTQTPSHQVTQMGQEVILRCVPISNHLYFYWYRQILGQKVEFLVSFYNNEISEKSEIFDDQFSVERPDGSNFTLKIRSTKLEDSAMYFCASSAPSNQPQHFGDGTRLSIL.

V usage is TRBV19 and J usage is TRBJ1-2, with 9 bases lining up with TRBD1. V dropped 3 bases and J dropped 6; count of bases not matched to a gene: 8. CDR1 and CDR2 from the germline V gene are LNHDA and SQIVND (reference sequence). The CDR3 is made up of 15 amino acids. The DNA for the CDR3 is TGTGCCAGTAGTATCCGGGACAGGGTTAATCATGGCTACACCTTC. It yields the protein CASSIRDRVNHGYTF. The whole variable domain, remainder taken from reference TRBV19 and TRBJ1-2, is DGGITQSPKYLFRKEGQNVTLSCEQNLNHDAMYWYRQDPGQGLRLIYYSQIVNDFQKGDIAEGYSVSREKKESFPLTVTSAQKNPTAFYLCASSIRDRVNHGYTFGSGTRLTVV.

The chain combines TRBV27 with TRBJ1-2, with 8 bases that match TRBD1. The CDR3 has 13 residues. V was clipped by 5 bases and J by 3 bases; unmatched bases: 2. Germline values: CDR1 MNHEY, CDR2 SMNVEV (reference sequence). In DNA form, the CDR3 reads TGTGCCAGCAGTGAACAGGGGGACTATGGCTACACCTTC. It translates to CASSEQGDYGYTF.

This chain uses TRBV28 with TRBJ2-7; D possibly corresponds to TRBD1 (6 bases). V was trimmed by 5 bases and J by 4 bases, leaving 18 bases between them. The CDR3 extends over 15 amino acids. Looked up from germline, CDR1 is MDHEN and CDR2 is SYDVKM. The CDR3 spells CASSNPAQGMYEQYF. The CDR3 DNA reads TGTGCCAGCAGTAATCCGGCGCAGGGGATGTACGAGCAGTACTTC.

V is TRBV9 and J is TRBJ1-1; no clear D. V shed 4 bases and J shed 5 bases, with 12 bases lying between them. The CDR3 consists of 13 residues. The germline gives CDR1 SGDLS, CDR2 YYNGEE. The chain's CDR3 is CASSPYEDTEAFF. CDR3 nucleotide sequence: TGTGCCAGCAGCCCTTATGAAGATACTGAAGCTTTCTTT.

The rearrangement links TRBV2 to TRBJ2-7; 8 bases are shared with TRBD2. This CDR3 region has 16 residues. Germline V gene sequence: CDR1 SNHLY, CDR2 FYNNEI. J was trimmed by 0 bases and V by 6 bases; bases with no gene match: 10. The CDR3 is CASRNRPGLGSYEQYF. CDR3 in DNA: TGTGCCAGCAGGAATAGACCGGGACTAGGCTCCTACGAGCAGTACTTC.

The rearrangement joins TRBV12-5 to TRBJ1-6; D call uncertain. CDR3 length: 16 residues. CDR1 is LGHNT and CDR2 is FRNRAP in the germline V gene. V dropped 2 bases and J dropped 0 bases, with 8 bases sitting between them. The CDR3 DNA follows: TGTGCTAGTGGTTTGTTATCCAGCTCCTATAATTCACCCCTCCACTTT. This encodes CASGLLSSSYNSPLHF.

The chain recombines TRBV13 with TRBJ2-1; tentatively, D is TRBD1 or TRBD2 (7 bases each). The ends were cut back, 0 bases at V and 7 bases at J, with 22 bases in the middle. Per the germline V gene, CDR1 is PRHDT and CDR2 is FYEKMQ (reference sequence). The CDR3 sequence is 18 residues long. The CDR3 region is CASSLGQGEGPSTNEQFF. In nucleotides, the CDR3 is TGTGCCAGCAGCTTAGGGCAGGGGGAGGGACCGTCGACTAATGAGCAGTTCTTC. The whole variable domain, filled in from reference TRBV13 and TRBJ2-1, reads AAGVIQSPRHLIKEKRETATLKCYPIPRHDTVYWYQQGPGQDPQFLISFYEKMQSDKGSIPDRFSAQQFSDYHSELNMSSLELGDSALYFCASSLGQGEGPSTNEQFFGPGTRLTVL.

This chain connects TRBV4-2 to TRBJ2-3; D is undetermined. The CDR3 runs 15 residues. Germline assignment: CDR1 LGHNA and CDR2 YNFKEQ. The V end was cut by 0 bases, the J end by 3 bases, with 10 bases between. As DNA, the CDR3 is TGTGCCAGCAGCCAAGATTGGCGGAATACAGATACGCAGTATTTT. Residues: CASSQDWRNTDTQYF.

This CDR3 reads CATSTARDRNTGELFF. The CDR3 DNA follows: TGTGCCACCAGTACTGCCCGGGACAGAAACACCGGGGAGCTGTTTTTT. V usage is TRBV24-1 and J usage is TRBJ2-2, with 7 positions matching TRBD1. This CDR3 is built from 16 residues. Germline CDR1 is KGHDR and CDR2 is SFDVKD. The V gene end was trimmed by 6 bases and the J gene end by 2 bases; junction bases not matched to a gene: 8.

The CDR3 DNA sequence: TGTGCCAGCAACCCCCCCGGGAGGGAGACCCAGTACTTC. Its protein product is CASNPPGRETQYF. The chain carries TRBV12-3 or TRBV12-4 and TRBJ2-5; 7 bases line up with TRBD2. This CDR3 region has 13 residues. V trimming: 7 bases; J trimming: 5 bases; junction bases outside the gene matches: 7.

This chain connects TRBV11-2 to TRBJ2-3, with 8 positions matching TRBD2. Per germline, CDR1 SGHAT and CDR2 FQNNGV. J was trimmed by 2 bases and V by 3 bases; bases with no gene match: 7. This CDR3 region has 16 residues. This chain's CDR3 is CASSFTTGGVTDTQYF. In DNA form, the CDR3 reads TGTGCCAGCAGCTTCACGACGGGGGGGGTCACAGATACGCAGTATTTT.

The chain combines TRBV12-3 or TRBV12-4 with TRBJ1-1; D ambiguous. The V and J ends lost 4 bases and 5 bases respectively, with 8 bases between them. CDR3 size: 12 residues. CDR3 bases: TGTGCCAGCAGTTGGGGTCCGACTGAAGCTTTCTTT. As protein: CASSWGPTEAFF.

The CDR3 nucleotides are TGCAGTGCTAGAGATACCGGTAGCGGGAGGAGCTACAATGAGCAGTTCTTC. It translates to CSARDTGSGRSYNEQFF. This chain links TRBV20-1 with TRBJ2-1; TRBD2 agrees at 10 bases. V gave up 0 bases and J gave up 3 bases; unmatched junction bases: 8. The germline V gene has CDR1 DFQATT and CDR2 SNEGSKA (reference sequence). The CDR3 is 17 amino acids.

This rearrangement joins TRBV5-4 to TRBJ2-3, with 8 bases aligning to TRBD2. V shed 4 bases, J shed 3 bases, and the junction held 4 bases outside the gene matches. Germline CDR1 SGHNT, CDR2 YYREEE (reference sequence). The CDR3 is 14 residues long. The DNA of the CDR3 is TGTGCCAGCAGCCGAAGCGGGAGAACAGATACGCAGTATTTT. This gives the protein CASSRSGRTDTQYF.